Listed below are T cell receptor beta chains from one sample, sequenced in a study of T cell responses to AZD1222 COVID-19 vaccine. Sequencing was performed with immunoSEQ multiplex PCR; in TCRdb, only in-frame clones are kept and a portion is missing. Seen here are roughly 110,000 clones, 90% observed once, and the top ten hold around 7.6%. Sample: peripheral blood, taken 28 days after the second AZD1222 dose. The receptors derive from an adult who received the AZD1222 COVID-19 vaccine. The CDR3 runs from the conserved cysteine through the conserved F or W. D genes are given only for firm matches. Only some rows state a clone size, as once, few, many or a class for expanded clones.

>TRBV5-5|-|-|TRBJ2-7
TGTGCCAGCACCCGCCCCGTCCCCTACGAGCAGTACTTC
CASTRPVPYEQYF
>TRBV9|TRBD1|-|TRBJ1-2
TGTGCCAGCAGCGTAGGTATGGGGGGACAGGGAGTCTATGGCTACACCTTC
CASSVGMGGQGVYGYTF
>TRBV5-4|TRBD1|few|TRBJ1-2
TGTGCCAGCAGCTGGGGACAGGTTTATGGCTACACCTTC
CASSWGQVYGYTF
>TRBV11-2|-|-|TRBJ1-2
TGTGCCAGCAGCTACGAACGGGGGAGCTATGGCTACACCTTC
CASSYERGSYGYTF
>TRBV6-1|-|-|TRBJ1-2
TGTGCCAGCAGTGAGGAGGGCAGACGGGGAGGCTACACCTTC
CASSEEGRRGGYTF
>TRBV4-3|-|-|TRBJ1-1
TGCGCCAGCAGCCAAGGGATGATTATGAACACTGAAGCTTTCTTT
CASSQGMIMNTEAFF
>TRBV30|-|-|TRBJ1-4
TGTGCCTGGAGTGTATTCTCAAATGAAAAACTGTTTTTT
CAWSVFSNEKLFF
>TRBV2|TRBD1|-|TRBJ1-5
TGTGCCAGCAAGACCGGGACAGGATATCAGCCCCAGCATTTT
CASKTGTGYQPQHF
>TRBV10-3|-|once|TRBJ2-5
TGTGCCATCAGTGGCGGGGCAGGGTGGATCCAAGAGACCCAGTACTTC
CAISGGAGWIQETQYF
>TRBV7-9|TRBD2|-|TRBJ2-1
TGTGCCAGCAGCCCCCCCGTTGCGGGGACTAAGATGGGTGAGCAGTTCTTC
CASSPPVAGTKMGEQFF
>TRBV2|-|once|TRBJ2-1
TGTGCCAGCAGTGGTCAGGGGAGCTCCTACAATGAGCAGTTCTTC
CASSGQGSSYNEQFF
>TRBV10-2|-|-|TRBJ1-2
TGCGCCAGCAGTGAAGGGATATCCAATGGCTACACCTTC
CASSEGISNGYTF
>TRBV3-1/TRBV3-2|-|-|TRBJ2-1
TGTGCCAGCAGCCAAGATACGGGAGCGGATCCCTACAATGAGCAGTTCTTC
CASSQDTGADPYNEQFF
>TRBV18|TRBD2|-|TRBJ2-1
TGTGCCAGCTCACCACTCTCCCGGGGGGAGAGGGAGCAGTTCTTC
CASSPLSRGEREQFF
>TRBV18|-|-|TRBJ2-3
TGTGCCAGCTCAACCACAGATACGCAGTATTTT
CASSTTDTQYF
>TRBV6-1|-|-|TRBJ2-7
TGTGCCAGCAGTGAGGGGGCGGGCGAAACCTACGAGCAGTACTTC
CASSEGAGETYEQYF
>TRBV2|-|-|TRBJ1-1
TGTGCCAGCAGTGATTTAGGGGTGCAGAACACTGAAGCTTTCTTT
CASSDLGVQNTEAFF